This TCR beta chain came from a study of T cell responses to AZD1222 COVID-19 vaccine. V gave up 5 bases and J gave up 4 bases, with 5 bases separating them. Looked up from germline, CDR1 is MDHEN and CDR2 is SYDVKM. This CDR3 has 11 amino acids. This table comes from immunoSEQ multiplex PCR, and its TCRdb copy is limited to in-frame clones, with some not included. The sample contains tens of thousands of clones, 75% to 90% of which appear only once. This sequence originates from an adult in good health. V is TRBV28 and J is TRBJ2-5; D not certain. The specimen was peripheral blood, collected on day 0 of AZD1222 vaccination. The chain's CDR3 is CASSSAETQYF. Written as DNA, the CDR3 is TGTGCCAGCAGTAGCGCAGAGACCCAGTACTTC. The full variable domain, completed using reference TRBV28 and TRBJ2-5, is DVKVTQSSRYLVKRTGEKVFLECVQDMDHENMFWYRQDPGLGLRLIYFSYDVKMKEKGDIPEGYSVSREKKERFSLILESASTNQTSMYLCASSSAETQYFGPGTRLLVL.